This T cell receptor (beta chain) was recovered during a study of early stage breast cancer tumors. Regarding the study as a whole: Unsorted bulk genomic DNA sequencing lacked pairing and functional marker data. Compared with adjacent normal breast tissue, tumors showed roughly 2.5-fold greater T cell density and higher clonality. Commonly generated sequences made up most enriched TCRB sequences shared between patients.

V was clipped by 3 bases and J by 0 bases, with 7 bases between them. CDR1 and CDR2 (germline): LNHDA, SQIVND (reference sequence). The CDR3 loop spans 14 amino acids. Concerning this clone itself: Its matching antigen is unknown.

This table comes from immunoSEQ multiplex PCR, and its TCRdb copy is limited to in-frame clones, with some not included. The sample comprises about 51,000 clones, around 80% of which are singletons, and roughly 3.4% rests with the top ten. The sequenced material came from blood. This chain links TRBV19 with TRBJ2-3, with unresolved D. The TCR comes from a person aged 40 to 49 with breast cancer. The CDR3 DNA reads as TGTGCCAGTAGTATGTCCGGGAGCACAGATACGCAGTATTTT. This encodes CASSMSGSTDTQYF. Variable domain in full (rest from reference TRBV19 and TRBJ2-3): DGGITQSPKYLFRKEGQNVTLSCEQNLNHDAMYWYRQDPGQGLRLIYYSQIVNDFQKGDIAEGYSVSREKKESFPLTVTSAQKNPTAFYLCASSMSGSTDTQYFGPGTRLTVL.